This entry lists 15 T cell receptor beta chains sequenced from one sample in a study of shared clonotypes between healthy human individuals. The method was immunoSEQ multiplex PCR; TCRdb's version includes in-frame clones alone and lacks a portion of them. The sample holds about 2 million clones, roughly 94% seen once. Material for sequencing was naive CD4+ T cells sorted from blood. The subset was: CD45RA+ positively selected. The source of these receptors is a man younger than 30 in good health.

The genes are TRBV5-8 and TRBJ1-6, with D perhaps matching TRBD1 (6 bases). Germline V gene data show CDR1 as SGHTS and CDR2 as YDEGEE. The CDR3 runs 17 residues. The V gene lost 1 base and the J gene lost 6 bases, with 17 bases spanning the gap. Here the CDR3 DNA reads TGTGCCAGCAGCTTGCCACCTCGACAGGAAATTAATTCACCCCTCCACTTT. This encodes CASSLPPRQEINSPLHF. The full variable domain, completed using reference TRBV5-8 and TRBJ1-6, is EAGVTQSPTHLIKTRGQQATLRCSPISGHTSVYWYQQALGLGLQFLLWYDEGEERNRGNFPPRFSGRQFPNYSSELNVNALELEDSALYLCASSLPPRQEINSPLHFGNGTRLTVT.

This chain uses TRBV10-3 with TRBJ1-2, with 11 nucleotides matching TRBD1. The CDR3 covers 14 residues. Per germline, CDR1 ENHRY and CDR2 SYGVKD. V dropped 8 bases and J dropped 5; count of bases not matched to a gene: 7. This CDR3 reads CAIGQGASSYGYTF. CDR3 bases: TGTGCCATCGGACAGGGGGCATCTTCTTATGGCTACACCTTC.

The V gene is TRBV5-1, the J gene TRBJ1-1; 10 nucleotides match TRBD1. Germline loops: CDR1 SGHRS, CDR2 YFSETQ. The V gene end was trimmed by 4 bases and the J gene end by 1 base; junction bases not matched to a gene: 7. The CDR3 extends over 16 amino acids. CDR3 loop: CASSKGDRGTNTEAFF. The DNA of the CDR3 is TGCGCCAGCAGCAAGGGGGACAGGGGAACGAACACTGAAGCTTTCTTT.

The gene calls are TRBV27 and TRBJ2-5; D uncertain. In germline, CDR1 is MNHEY, CDR2 SMNVEV (reference sequence). The V end lost 6 bases, the J end lost 11 bases, and 19 bases lay between the germline ends. CDR3 size: 13 residues. The CDR3 DNA follows: TGTGCCAGCAGCCCCACGGTTCGGTCAGAGCAGTACTTC. It codes for CASSPTVRSEQYF.

Concerning this clone: At the DNA level, this CDR3 is encoded by other sequences in the same sample as well. The V and J genes are TRBV6-6 and TRBJ1-2; no definite D call. The CDR3 length is 13 residues. The V end was cut by 3 bases, the J end by 1 base, with 6 bases between. CDR1 is MNHNY and CDR2 is SVGAGI in the germline V gene (reference sequence). The CDR3, as DNA: TGTGCCAGCAGTTATGGAGATAACTATGGCTACACCTTC. Translation gives CASSYGDNYGYTF.

The rearrangement joins TRBV27 to TRBJ2-1; TRBD1 is a possible D gene (5 bases). Per the germline V gene, CDR1 is MNHEY and CDR2 is SMNVEV (reference sequence). The germline V and J ends were trimmed by 2 bases and 2 bases, with 16 bases remaining between them. This CDR3 is built from 17 residues. The CDR3 bases are TGTGCCAGCAGTTTAATCCAAAGGGGCCCTCCCTACAATGAGCAGTTCTTC. Translation: CASSLIQRGPPYNEQFF.

The rearrangement joins TRBV5-1 to TRBJ2-7; TRBD1 aligns across 11 bases. In germline, CDR1 is SGHRS, CDR2 YFSETQ. The V segment lost 2 bases and the J segment 4 bases; nucleotides outside the gene matches: 5. The CDR3 has 15 amino acids. The CDR3 bases are TGCGCCAGCAGCTTCGGACAGGGGGCAGCGTACGAGCAGTACTTC. Translation: CASSFGQGAAYEQYF. The full variable domain, completed using reference TRBV5-1 and TRBJ2-7, is KAGVTQTPRYLIKTRGQQVTLSCSPISGHRSVSWYQQTPGQGLQFLFEYFSETQRNKGNFPGRFSGRQFSNSRSEMNVSTLELGDSALYLCASSFGQGAAYEQYFGPGTRLTVT.

The V gene is TRBV9, the J gene TRBJ1-2; a possible D gene is TRBD1 (6 bases). This CDR3 comprises 14 residues. Trimming took 3 bases from V and 2 from J, leaving 11 bases between them. Per the germline V gene, CDR1 is SGDLS and CDR2 is YYNGEE. The CDR3 protein is CASSEFTGNYGYTF. CDR3 DNA sequence: TGTGCCAGCAGCGAATTTACAGGGAACTATGGCTACACCTTC.

Points on this clone: Other nucleotide sequences from this sample produce the same CDR3. The chain carries TRBV30 and TRBJ1-5; a possible D gene is TRBD1 (5 bases). The germline CDR1 and CDR2 sequences are GTSNPN and SVGIG (reference sequence). The CDR3 is made up of 14 amino acids. V was clipped by 0 bases and J by 0 bases, with 6 bases between them. CDR3 residues: CAWSVGGSNQPQHF. The CDR3 nucleotides are TGTGCCTGGAGTGTTGGGGGTAGCAATCAGCCCCAGCATTTT.

Notes on this clone: Just one base apart from a much larger clone, this may be a read error. The chain couples TRBV2 to TRBJ1-1; D unclear. Germline CDR1 is SNHLY and CDR2 is FYNNEI. The CDR3 is 11 residues long. V lost 6 bases, J lost 1 base, and 3 bases lay in between. This CDR3 reads CASRRNTEAFF. The CDR3 DNA sequence: TGTGCCAGCAGACGGAACACTGAAGCTTTCTTT. The whole variable domain, remainder taken from reference TRBV2 and TRBJ1-1, is EPEVTQTPSHQVTQMGQEVILRCVPISNHLYFYWYRQILGQKVEFLVSFYNNEISEKSEIFDDQFSVERPDGSNFTLKIRSTKLEDSAMYFCASRRNTEAFFGQGTRLTVV.

The rearrangement links TRBV5-1 to TRBJ2-3; TRBD1 matches 9 bases. The CDR3 sequence is 15 residues long. From germline, CDR1 is SGHRS and CDR2 YFSETQ. V was pared by 3 bases and J by 4 bases, with 6 bases of the junction left unmatched. The CDR3 bases are TGCGCCAGCAGCTCCGGGACAGGGACAGCAGATACGCAGTATTTT. This gives the protein CASSSGTGTADTQYF.

J is TRBJ2-7 and V is TRBV6-5; 11 nucleotides align to TRBD1. Germline lookup yields CDR1 MNHEY and CDR2 SVGAGI. CDR3 length: 15 amino acids. Trimming removed 6 bases from V and 4 bases from J; junction bases left unmatched: 8. The CDR3 DNA reads as TGTGCCAGCAGCTCTCTGGGGACAGGGGGTTACGAGCAGTACTTC. Protein product: CASSSLGTGGYEQYF.

A note on this clone: Other DNA variants within this sample encode the same CDR3. The rearrangement links TRBV7-2 to TRBJ2-2; tentative D call: TRBD2 (6 bases). This CDR3 comprises 14 residues. The V end was cut by 0 bases, the J end by 5 bases, with 7 bases between. Germline V CDR1 and CDR2: SGHTA, FQGNSA. The CDR3: CASSLAGTTGELFF. CDR3 DNA sequence: TGTGCCAGCAGCTTAGCAGGGACTACCGGGGAGCTGTTTTTT.

The chain is built from TRBV16 and TRBJ1-1; D not resolved. V was cut by 2 bases and J by 11 bases, with 15 bases left in between. The length of the CDR3 is 13 residues. Looked up from germline, CDR1 is KGHSY and CDR2 is FQNENV. This CDR3 is CASSQVREVMAFF. CDR3 DNA: TGTGCCAGCAGCCAAGTCCGGGAGGTCATGGCTTTCTTT.

This clone was found once. In nucleotides, the CDR3 is TGTGCCATCAGGGGGACAGGGGGGAAAAACACTGAAGCTTTCTTT. This codes for CAIRGTGGKNTEAFF. The chain has TRBV10-3 and TRBJ1-1; 11 bases are shared with TRBD1. The CDR3 is 15 residues long. Germline V gene data show CDR1 as ENHRY and CDR2 as SYGVKD. With V trimmed by 6 bases and J by 2 bases, 5 bases remained unmatched.